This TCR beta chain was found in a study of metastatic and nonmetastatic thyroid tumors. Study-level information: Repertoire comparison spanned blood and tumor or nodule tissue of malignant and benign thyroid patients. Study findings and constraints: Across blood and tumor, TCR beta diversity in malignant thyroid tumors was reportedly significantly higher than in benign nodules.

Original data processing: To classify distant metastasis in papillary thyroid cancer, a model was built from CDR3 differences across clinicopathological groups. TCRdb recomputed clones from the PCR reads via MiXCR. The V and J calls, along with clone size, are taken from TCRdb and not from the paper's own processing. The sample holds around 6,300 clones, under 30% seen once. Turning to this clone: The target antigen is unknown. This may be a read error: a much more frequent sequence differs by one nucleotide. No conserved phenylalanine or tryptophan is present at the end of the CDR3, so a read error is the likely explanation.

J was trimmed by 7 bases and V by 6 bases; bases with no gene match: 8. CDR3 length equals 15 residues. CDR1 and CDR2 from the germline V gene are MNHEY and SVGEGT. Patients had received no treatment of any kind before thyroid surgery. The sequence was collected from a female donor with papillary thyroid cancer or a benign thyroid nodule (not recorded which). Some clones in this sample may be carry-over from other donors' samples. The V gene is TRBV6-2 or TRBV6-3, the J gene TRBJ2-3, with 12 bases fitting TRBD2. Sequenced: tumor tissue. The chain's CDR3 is CASSGLLAGGYTQYL. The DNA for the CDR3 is TGTGCCAGCAGCGGCCTACTAGCGGGGGGTTATACGCAGTATCTT.